Below are 25 T cell receptor beta chains sequenced from a single sample in a study of blood T cells in healthy people across ages. A sample-barcoded 5' primer and a J-beta primer mix were used in a second PCR of roughly 6 to 11 cycles. One entry per CDR3 protein, called by TCRdb with MiXCR from the 5' RACE reads. Among some 1,500,000 distinct CDR3 sequences listed, approximately 43% were seen once. The sequenced sample consisted of blood. Receptor source: a woman aged 18-29 years in good health.

This clonotype was seen a handful of times. The rearrangement joins TRBV4-3 to TRBJ2-1, with 14 nucleotides matching TRBD2. The CDR3 loop spans 18 amino acids. The germline V gene encodes CDR1 LGHNA and CDR2 YSLEER. The ends lost 0 bases at V and 6 bases at J; junction bases unmatched: 7. Written as DNA, the CDR3 is TGCGCCAGCAGCCAAGACCCGGGACTAGCGGGAGTAGGCAATGAGCAGTTCTTC. It translates to CASSQDPGLAGVGNEQFF.

Turning to this clonotype: Compared with germline, one end of the junction differs, possibly owing to a read error. J is TRBJ2-7 and V is TRBV5-5, with TRBD1 identical over 8 bases. The CDR3 is made up of 15 amino acids. Germline V gene data show CDR1 as SGHKS and CDR2 as YYEKEE (reference sequence). CDR3 in amino acids: CAGSPDRVTVYEQYF. DNA of the CDR3: TGTGCCGGCAGCCCGGACAGGGTGACGGTTTACGAGCAGTACTTC.

A few counts support this clonotype. This chain connects TRBV13 to TRBJ2-2; D not certain. Germline loops: CDR1 PRHDT, CDR2 FYEKMQ (reference sequence). CDR3 length equals 14 residues. V was clipped by 4 bases and J by 1 base, with 7 bases between them. The CDR3 bases are TGTGCCAGCAGCTCTCAGGTGAACACCGGGGAGCTGTTTTTT. Translating gives CASSSQVNTGELFF.

The rearrangement joins TRBV4-3 to TRBJ2-7; no definite D call. Per the germline V gene, CDR1 is LGHNA and CDR2 is YSLEER. This CDR3 comprises 14 residues. Trimming removed 0 bases at V and 6 bases at J, with 12 bases between. The CDR3 DNA sequence: TGCGCCAGCAGCCAAGAATTAGCCGACGGCGAGCAGTACTTC. Its translation: CASSQELADGEQYF.

Note on this clonotype: The CDR3 carries no conserved terminal phenylalanine or tryptophan, so it likely arises from a read error. V gene TRBV6-2 or TRBV6-3 combines with J gene TRBJ2-1, with D possibly matching TRBD2 (6 bases). The CDR3 runs 14 residues. Germline CDR1 MNHEY, CDR2 SVGEGT. Between the trimmed V and J ends, which lost 6 bases and 7 bases, there was a span of 16 bases. The CDR3 DNA reads TGTGCCAGCAGCTCCCCGGGGGTTGCGAATGAGCAGTTCTTA. Encoded protein: CASSSPGVANEQFL.

The chain employs TRBV20-1 and TRBJ2-7, with D tentatively TRBD2 (6 bases). In germline, CDR1 is DFQATT, CDR2 SNEGSKA (reference sequence). CDR3 length: 14 amino acids. V was shortened by 0 bases and J by 6 bases, with 15 bases between the two germline ends. The CDR3 nucleotides read TGCAGTGCTAGAGATCAGAAAGGACTATCCGAGCAGTACTTC. Protein: CSARDQKGLSEQYF.

This clonotype was found a few times. The gene calls are TRBV15 and TRBJ2-6; no clear D gene. CDR1 and CDR2 from the germline V gene are LNHNV and YYDKDF (reference sequence). V was clipped by 1 base and J by 3 bases, with 13 bases between them. The CDR3 consists of 17 residues. For the CDR3, the DNA is TGTGCCACCAGCAGAGGCCGTGGGCTCTTTGGGGCCAACGTCCTGACTTTC. Its translation: CATSRGRGLFGANVLTF.

The CDR3 spells CASSEARVLNHEQYF. The CDR3, as DNA: TGTGCCAGCAGTGAAGCGCGAGTCCTGAACCACGAGCAGTACTTC. The gene calls are TRBV2 and TRBJ2-5, with D unclear. The better agreement between TRBJ2-7 and the DNA end casts doubt on the J call. Germline CDR1 reads SNHLY; CDR2 reads FYNNEI. This CDR3 is built from 15 residues.

This clonotype appeared a few times. Germline and junction disagree at one end, which may indicate a read error. The chain combines TRBV7-7 with TRBJ1-5; 8 positions match TRBD1. CDR3 length: 15 residues. The germline gives CDR1 SSHAT, CDR2 FNYEAQ (reference sequence). CDR3 in DNA: TGTGCTAGCAGGCCGGACAGGGACGCGAATCAGCCCCAGCATTTT. Encoded protein: CASRPDRDANQPQHF.

The V and J genes are TRBV12-3 or TRBV12-4 and TRBJ2-4, with D possibly TRBD1 on 5 matching bases. The CDR3 length is 15 residues. Trimming removed 3 bases at V and 13 bases at J, with 22 bases between. The DNA for the CDR3 is TGTGCCAGCAGTTTGTCGGCAGGGTTCTCCTACGGGCAGTACTTC. Translating it yields CASSLSAGFSYGQYF.

This clonotype has a handful of counts. This sequence joins TRBV20-1 and TRBJ2-3; TRBD2 agrees at 10 bases. The CDR3 has 15 residues. With 4 bases clipped from V and 3 bases from J, the junction kept 7 bases outside the gene matches. Germline CDR1 and CDR2: DFQATT and SNEGSKA (reference sequence). The CDR3 DNA is TGCAGTGCTAACGGACTAGCGGACCAAACAGATACGCAGTATTTT. It specifies CSANGLADQTDTQYF.

The rearrangement joins TRBV18 to TRBJ2-7, with TRBD1 matching over 7 bases. V trimming: 1 base; J trimming: 1 base; junction bases outside the gene matches: 13. The CDR3 has 18 residues. Germline assignment: CDR1 KGHSH and CDR2 LQKENI. This chain's CDR3 is CASSPRGQGEAPSYEQYF. DNA for the CDR3: TGTGCCAGCTCACCACGGGGTCAGGGGGAAGCCCCATCCTACGAGCAGTACTTC.

This clonotype was seen only a few times. The genes are TRBV4-2 and TRBJ2-3; D ambiguous. CDR1 LGHNA and CDR2 YNFKEQ come from the germline V gene. The CDR3 runs to 16 residues. Trimming stripped 1 base from V and 2 bases from J, with 13 bases between. The CDR3 protein is CASSQAGLPPTDTQYF. In DNA form, the CDR3 reads TGTGCCAGCAGCCAAGCCGGCTTACCCCCCACAGATACGCAGTATTTT.

V gene TRBV14 combines with J gene TRBJ2-1, with a weak D call TRBD1 (6 bases). CDR1 is SGHDN, CDR2 FVKESK, per germline. V dropped 3 bases and J dropped 0 bases, with 15 bases sitting between them. The CDR3 covers 17 residues. Here the CDR3 DNA reads TGTGCCAGCAGCCACCTGCTGACAGGAGGCTCCTACAATGAGCAGTTCTTC. Protein: CASSHLLTGGSYNEQFF.

The chain employs TRBV5-1 and TRBJ2-4; 7 bases are shared with TRBD1. Germline assignment: CDR1 SGHRS and CDR2 YFSETQ. This CDR3 has 17 residues. V dropped 4 bases and J dropped 3; count of bases not matched to a gene: 13. The CDR3 loop is CASSRDQTGLDKNIQYF. DNA for the CDR3: TGCGCCAGCAGCCGAGATCAGACAGGGCTGGACAAAAACATTCAGTACTTC.

The V and J genes are TRBV9 and TRBJ1-4; possible D gene TRBD1, 6 bases. CDR1 and CDR2 from the germline V gene are SGDLS and YYNGEE. Trimming took off 3 bases at V and 4 bases at J, with 16 bases between the two ends. The CDR3 contains 16 residues. CDR3 DNA sequence: TGTGCCAGCAGCGCGGACTCACAGGGACATAATGAAAAACTGTTTTTT. Translated, it gives CASSADSQGHNEKLFF.

This clonotype has more than one count but fewer than ten. V usage is TRBV11-2 and J usage is TRBJ2-5, with a tentative D call TRBD1 (6 bases). This CDR3 comprises 17 residues. Germline V CDR1 and CDR2: SGHAT, FQNNGV. Trimming took off 1 base at V and 6 bases at J, with 21 bases between the two ends. CDR3 protein: CASSLGTGIDPLKTQYF. For the CDR3, the DNA is TGTGCCAGCAGCTTAGGTACAGGGATCGATCCCTTGAAGACCCAGTACTTC.

V usage is TRBV9 and J usage is TRBJ2-3, with D hard to call. Trimming cost V 0 bases and J 2 bases, with 10 bases left between them. The germline gives CDR1 SGDLS, CDR2 YYNGEE. The CDR3 runs 15 residues. The CDR3 protein is CASSVEVFYTDTQYF. CDR3 coding DNA: TGTGCCAGCAGCGTAGAAGTCTTTTACACAGATACGCAGTATTTT. The full variable domain, rest sourced from reference TRBV9 and TRBJ2-3, is DSGVTQTPKHLITATGQRVTLRCSPRSGDLSVYWYQQSLDQGLQFLIQYYNGEERAKGNILERFSAQQFPDLHSELNLSSLELGDSALYFCASSVEVFYTDTQYFGPGTRLTVL.

The chain has TRBV5-1 and TRBJ1-2, with a possible D match to TRBD1 (5 bases). The germline V gene has CDR1 SGHRS and CDR2 YFSETQ. V was cut by 3 bases and J by 4 bases, with 7 bases left in between. The CDR3 contains 12 residues. The CDR3 reads CASSWDLYGYTF. The CDR3 DNA is TGCGCCAGCAGCTGGGACCTCTATGGCTACACCTTC.

This chain uses TRBV29-1 with TRBJ2-5; 10 positions match TRBD2. The V segment lost 4 bases and the J segment 2 bases; nucleotides outside the gene matches: 4. The germline V gene has CDR1 SQVTM and CDR2 ANQGSEA. The CDR3 spans 14 residues. CDR3 nucleotides: TGCAGCGTTGCCCTACTAGCGGGACAAGAGACCCAGTACTTC. Translated: CSVALLAGQETQYF.

The gene calls are TRBV29-1 and TRBJ2-7; D may be TRBD1 (6 bases). V shed 4 bases and J shed 2 bases, with 15 bases lying between them. The CDR3 totals 14 residues. Germline V gene lookup returns CDR1 SQVTM and CDR2 ANQGSEA. CDR3 coding DNA: TGCAGCGTTGGCCCCGCAGGGGCGACCTACGAGCAGTACTTC. Translating it yields CSVGPAGATYEQYF.

This clonotype was recorded a few times. The DNA is left out, because the CDR3 cannot be placed on it with certainty; the CDR3 is given as TCRdb lists it. Here the CDR3 reads CSVGSGTMFF. The chain has TRBV29-1 and TRBJ1-4. The CDR3 comprises 10 residues, both ends counted. Germline V gives CDR1 SQVTM, CDR2 ANQGSEA.

This clonotype was seen a handful of times. This chain joins TRBV20-1 and TRBJ2-1, with TRBD1 matching 7 bases. The germline V gene encodes CDR1 DFQATT and CDR2 SNEGSKA (reference sequence). The trim removed 3 bases at V and 1 base at J, leaving 6 bases unmatched. The CDR3 sequence is 15 residues long. This CDR3 is CSASTSTGSYNEQFF. For the CDR3, the DNA is TGCAGTGCTAGTACGTCGACAGGGTCCTACAATGAGCAGTTCTTC.

This clonotype was detected a few times. The chain carries TRBV9 and TRBJ1-2; D call uncertain. Germline V gene sequence: CDR1 SGDLS, CDR2 YYNGEE. The CDR3 length is 12 residues. The V end was cut by 0 bases, the J end by 10 bases, with 10 bases between. The CDR3 DNA is TGTGCCAGCAGCGTAGAAGGGTGGTCCTACACCTTC. Amino acid sequence: CASSVEGWSYTF. Based on the CDR3 plus reference TRBV9 and TRBJ1-2, the full variable domain is DSGVTQTPKHLITATGQRVTLRCSPRSGDLSVYWYQQSLDQGLQFLIQYYNGEERAKGNILERFSAQQFPDLHSELNLSSLELGDSALYFCASSVEGWSYTFGSGTRLTVV.

This clonotype came up a few times. The J gene is TRBJ2-3, the V gene TRBV7-9; TRBD2 matches 7 bases. This CDR3 is built from 13 residues. Germline V lookup: CDR1 SEHNR, CDR2 FQNEAQ (reference sequence). V was clipped by 6 bases and J by 6 bases; unmatched bases: 6. The CDR3 loop is CASSRLSGDTQYF. The CDR3 coding sequence is TGTGCCAGCAGTAGACTTAGCGGGGATACGCAGTATTTT.